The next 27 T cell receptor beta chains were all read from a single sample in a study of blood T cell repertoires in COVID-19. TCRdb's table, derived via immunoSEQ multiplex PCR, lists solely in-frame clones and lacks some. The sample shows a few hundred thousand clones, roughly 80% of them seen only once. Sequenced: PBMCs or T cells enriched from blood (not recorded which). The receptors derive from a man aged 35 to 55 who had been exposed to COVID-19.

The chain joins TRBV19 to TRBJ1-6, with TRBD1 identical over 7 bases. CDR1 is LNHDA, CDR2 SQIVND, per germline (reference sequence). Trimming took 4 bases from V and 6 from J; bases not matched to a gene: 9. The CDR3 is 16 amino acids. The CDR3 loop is CASSTTPGQRNSPLHF. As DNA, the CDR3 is TGTGCCAGTAGTACCACTCCGGGACAGCGTAATTCACCCCTCCACTTT.

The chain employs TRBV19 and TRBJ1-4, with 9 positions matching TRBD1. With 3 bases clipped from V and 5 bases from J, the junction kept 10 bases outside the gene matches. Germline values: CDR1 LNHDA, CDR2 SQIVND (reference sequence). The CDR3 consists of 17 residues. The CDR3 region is CASSMGGTGLPNEKLFF. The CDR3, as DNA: TGTGCCAGTAGTATGGGCGGGACAGGGCTTCCAAATGAAAAACTGTTTTTT.

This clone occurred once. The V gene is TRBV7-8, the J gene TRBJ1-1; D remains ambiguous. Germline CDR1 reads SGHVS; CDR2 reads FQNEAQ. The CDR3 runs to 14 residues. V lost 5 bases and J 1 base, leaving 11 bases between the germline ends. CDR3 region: CASSTGLENTEAFF. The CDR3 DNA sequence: TGTGCCAGCAGCACGGGGTTGGAGAACACTGAAGCTTTCTTT.

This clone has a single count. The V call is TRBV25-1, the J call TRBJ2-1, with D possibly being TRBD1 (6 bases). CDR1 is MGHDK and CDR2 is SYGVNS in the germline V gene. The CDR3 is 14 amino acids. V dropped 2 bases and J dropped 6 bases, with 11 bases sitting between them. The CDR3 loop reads CASSELGGVNEQFF. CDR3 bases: TGTGCCAGCAGTGAACTAGGGGGTGTCAATGAGCAGTTCTTC.

This chain's CDR3 is CASSVRLAGGPSGANVLTF. CDR3 coding DNA: TGTGCCAGCAGCGTGAGGCTAGCGGGAGGGCCGTCTGGGGCCAACGTCCTGACTTTC. The rearrangement joins TRBV3-1 (or the pseudogene TRBV3-2) to TRBJ2-6; TRBD2 matches at 12 bases. Trimming at V came to 5 bases and at J to 1 base, leaving 9 bases not matched to a gene. The length of the CDR3 is 19 residues. Germline V gene sequence: CDR1 LGHDT, CDR2 YNNKEL (reference sequence).

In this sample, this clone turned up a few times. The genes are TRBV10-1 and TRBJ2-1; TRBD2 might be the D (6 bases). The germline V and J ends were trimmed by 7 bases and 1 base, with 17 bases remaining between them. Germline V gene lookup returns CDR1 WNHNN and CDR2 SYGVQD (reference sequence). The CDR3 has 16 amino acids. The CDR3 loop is CASTLPRERSYNEQFF. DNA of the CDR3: TGCGCCAGCACTTTGCCCCGGGAGAGGTCCTACAATGAGCAGTTCTTC.

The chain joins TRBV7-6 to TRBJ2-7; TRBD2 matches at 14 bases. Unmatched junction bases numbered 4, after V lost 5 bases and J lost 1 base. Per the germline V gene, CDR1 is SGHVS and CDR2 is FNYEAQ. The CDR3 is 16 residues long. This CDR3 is CASSDGTSGSSYEQYF. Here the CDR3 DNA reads TGTGCCAGCAGCGACGGGACTAGCGGGAGTTCCTACGAGCAGTACTTC.

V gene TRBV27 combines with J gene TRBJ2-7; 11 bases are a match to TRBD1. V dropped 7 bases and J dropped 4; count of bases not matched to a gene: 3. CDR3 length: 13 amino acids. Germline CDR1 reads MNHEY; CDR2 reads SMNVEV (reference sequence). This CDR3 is CASKGQGVYEQYF. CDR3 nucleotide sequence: TGTGCCAGCAAGGGACAGGGGGTTTACGAGCAGTACTTC.

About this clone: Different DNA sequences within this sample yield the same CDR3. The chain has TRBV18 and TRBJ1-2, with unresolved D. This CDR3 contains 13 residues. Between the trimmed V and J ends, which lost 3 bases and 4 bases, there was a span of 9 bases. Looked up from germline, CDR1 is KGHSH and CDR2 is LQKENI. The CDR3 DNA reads TGTGCCAGCTCACCGGCGGGTCGCTATGGCTACACCTTC. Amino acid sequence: CASSPAGRYGYTF.

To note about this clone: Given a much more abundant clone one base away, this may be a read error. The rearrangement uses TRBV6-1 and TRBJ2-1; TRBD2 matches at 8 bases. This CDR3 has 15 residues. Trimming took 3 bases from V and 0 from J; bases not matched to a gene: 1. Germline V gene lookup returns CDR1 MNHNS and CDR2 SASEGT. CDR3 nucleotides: TGTGCCAGCAGTGACCTAGCGGGCTCCTACAATGAGCAGTTCTTC. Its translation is CASSDLAGSYNEQFF.

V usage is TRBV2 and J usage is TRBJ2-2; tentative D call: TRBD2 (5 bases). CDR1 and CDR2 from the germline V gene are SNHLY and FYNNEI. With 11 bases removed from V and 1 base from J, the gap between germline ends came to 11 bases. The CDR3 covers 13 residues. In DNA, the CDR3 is TGTGCCGGGGAGTGGGGGAACACCGGGGAGCTGTTTTTT. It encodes CAGEWGNTGELFF.

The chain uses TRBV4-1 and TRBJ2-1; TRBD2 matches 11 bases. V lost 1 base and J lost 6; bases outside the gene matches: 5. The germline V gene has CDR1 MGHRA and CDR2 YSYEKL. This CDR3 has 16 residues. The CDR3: CASSQARLAGPNEQFF. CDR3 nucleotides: TGCGCCAGCAGCCAAGCTCGACTAGCGGGACCCAATGAGCAGTTCTTC.

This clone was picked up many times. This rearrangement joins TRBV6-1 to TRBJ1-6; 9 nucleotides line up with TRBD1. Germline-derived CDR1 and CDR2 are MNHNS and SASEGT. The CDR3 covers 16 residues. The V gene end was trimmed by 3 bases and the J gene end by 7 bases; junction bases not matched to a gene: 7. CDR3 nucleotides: TGTGCCAGCAGTGAGGGACAGGGCGGCTTAAATTCACCCCTCCACTTT. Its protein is CASSEGQGGLNSPLHF.

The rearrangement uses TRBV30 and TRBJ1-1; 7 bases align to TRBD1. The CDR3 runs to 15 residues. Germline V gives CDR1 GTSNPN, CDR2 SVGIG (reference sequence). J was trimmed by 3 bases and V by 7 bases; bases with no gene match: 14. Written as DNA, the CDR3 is TGTGCCTTTAACCGACCAGTCAGGGGGTACACTGAAGCTTTCTTT. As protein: CAFNRPVRGYTEAFF.

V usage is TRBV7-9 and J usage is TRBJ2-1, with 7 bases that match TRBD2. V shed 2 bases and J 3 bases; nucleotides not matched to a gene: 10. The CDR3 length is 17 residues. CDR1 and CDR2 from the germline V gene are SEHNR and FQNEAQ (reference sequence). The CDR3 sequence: CASSLIPRGSLYNEQFF. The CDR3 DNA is TGTGCCAGCAGCTTAATCCCGCGCGGGAGTCTCTACAATGAGCAGTTCTTC.

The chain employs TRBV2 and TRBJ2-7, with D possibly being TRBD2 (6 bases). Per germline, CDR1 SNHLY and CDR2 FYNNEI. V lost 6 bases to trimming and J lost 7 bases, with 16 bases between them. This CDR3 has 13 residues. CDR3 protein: CASRGTPGGEQYF. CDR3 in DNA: TGTGCCAGCAGAGGGACCCCCGGAGGGGAGCAGTACTTC.

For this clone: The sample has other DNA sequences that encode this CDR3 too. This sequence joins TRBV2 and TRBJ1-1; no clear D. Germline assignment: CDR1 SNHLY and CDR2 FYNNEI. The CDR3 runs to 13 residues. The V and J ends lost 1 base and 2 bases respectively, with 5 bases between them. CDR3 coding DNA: TGTGCCAGCAGTGAAGGGGCAAACACTGAAGCTTTCTTT. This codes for CASSEGANTEAFF.

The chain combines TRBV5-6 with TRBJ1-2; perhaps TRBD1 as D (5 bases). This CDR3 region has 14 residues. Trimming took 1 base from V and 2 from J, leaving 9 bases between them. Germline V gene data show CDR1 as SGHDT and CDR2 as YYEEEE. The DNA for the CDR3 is TGTGCCAGCAGCTTGAGGCCAGGGAACTATGGCTACACCTTC. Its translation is CASSLRPGNYGYTF.

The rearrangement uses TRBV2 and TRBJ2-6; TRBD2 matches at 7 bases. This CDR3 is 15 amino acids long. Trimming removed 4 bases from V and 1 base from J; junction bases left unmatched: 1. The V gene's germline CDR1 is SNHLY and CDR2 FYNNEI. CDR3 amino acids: CASSGEGSGANVLTF. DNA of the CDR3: TGTGCCAGCAGTGGGGAGGGGTCTGGGGCCAACGTCCTGACTTTC.

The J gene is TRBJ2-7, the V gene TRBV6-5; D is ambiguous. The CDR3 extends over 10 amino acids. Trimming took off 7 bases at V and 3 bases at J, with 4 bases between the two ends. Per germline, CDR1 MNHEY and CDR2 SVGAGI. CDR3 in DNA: TGTGCCAGCACCCTCTACGAGCAGTACTTC. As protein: CASTLYEQYF.

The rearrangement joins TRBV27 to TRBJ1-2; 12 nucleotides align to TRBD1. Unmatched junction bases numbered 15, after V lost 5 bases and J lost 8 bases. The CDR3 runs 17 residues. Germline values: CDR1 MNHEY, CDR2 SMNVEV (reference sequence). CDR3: CASSPPGQGAKRLGYTF. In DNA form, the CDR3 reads TGTGCCAGCAGTCCACCGGGACAGGGGGCGAAGAGGTTAGGCTACACCTTC.

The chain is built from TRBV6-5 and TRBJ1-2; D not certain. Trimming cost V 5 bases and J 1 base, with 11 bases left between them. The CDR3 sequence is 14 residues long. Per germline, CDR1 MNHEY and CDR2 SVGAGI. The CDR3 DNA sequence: TGTGCCAGCAGTCAAAGGGAGTATAACTATGGCTACACCTTC. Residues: CASSQREYNYGYTF.

The CDR3 DNA follows: TGTGCCAGCAGCCAGGGACAGCCTTCCTACGAGCAGTACTTC. This sequence encodes CASSQGQPSYEQYF. V gene TRBV14 combines with J gene TRBJ2-7; 7 bases agree with TRBD1. V shed 3 bases and J 1 base; nucleotides not matched to a gene: 3. Per the germline V gene, CDR1 is SGHDN and CDR2 is FVKESK. This CDR3 is 14 amino acids long. Drawing the rest from reference TRBV14 and TRBJ2-7, the complete variable domain is EAGVTQFPSHSVIEKGQTVTLRCDPISGHDNLYWYRRVMGKEIKFLLHFVKESKQDESGMPNNRFLAERTGGTYSTLKVQPAELEDSGVYFCASSQGQPSYEQYFGPGTRLTVT.

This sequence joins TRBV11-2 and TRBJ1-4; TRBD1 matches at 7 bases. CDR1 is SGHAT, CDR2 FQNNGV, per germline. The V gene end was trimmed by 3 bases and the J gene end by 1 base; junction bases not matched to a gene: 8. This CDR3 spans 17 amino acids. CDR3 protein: CASSLGRQGGTNEKLFF. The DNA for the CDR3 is TGTGCCAGCAGCTTGGGAAGACAGGGAGGAACTAATGAAAAACTGTTTTTT.

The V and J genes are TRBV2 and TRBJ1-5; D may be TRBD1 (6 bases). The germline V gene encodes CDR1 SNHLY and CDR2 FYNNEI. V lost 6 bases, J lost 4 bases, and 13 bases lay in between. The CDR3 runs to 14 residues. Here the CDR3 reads CASRSRQVNQPQHF. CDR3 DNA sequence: TGTGCCAGCAGGTCCAGACAGGTGAATCAGCCCCAGCATTTT.

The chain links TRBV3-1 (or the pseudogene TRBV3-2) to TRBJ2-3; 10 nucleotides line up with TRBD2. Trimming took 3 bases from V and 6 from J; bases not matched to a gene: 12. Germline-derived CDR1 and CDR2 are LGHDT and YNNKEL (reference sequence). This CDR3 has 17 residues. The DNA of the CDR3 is TGTGCCAGCAGCCAGGACCTTAGCGGGAGGCCTGGGGATACGCAGTATTTT. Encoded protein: CASSQDLSGRPGDTQYF.

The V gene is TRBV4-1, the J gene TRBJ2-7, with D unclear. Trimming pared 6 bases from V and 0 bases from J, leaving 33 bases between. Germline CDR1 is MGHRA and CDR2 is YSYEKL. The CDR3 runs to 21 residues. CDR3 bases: TGCGCCAGCAGTCAGCTCGGTTGGGCCCCGAAACCTCATAGAAGCTCCTACGAGCAGTACTTC. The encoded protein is CASSQLGWAPKPHRSSYEQYF.